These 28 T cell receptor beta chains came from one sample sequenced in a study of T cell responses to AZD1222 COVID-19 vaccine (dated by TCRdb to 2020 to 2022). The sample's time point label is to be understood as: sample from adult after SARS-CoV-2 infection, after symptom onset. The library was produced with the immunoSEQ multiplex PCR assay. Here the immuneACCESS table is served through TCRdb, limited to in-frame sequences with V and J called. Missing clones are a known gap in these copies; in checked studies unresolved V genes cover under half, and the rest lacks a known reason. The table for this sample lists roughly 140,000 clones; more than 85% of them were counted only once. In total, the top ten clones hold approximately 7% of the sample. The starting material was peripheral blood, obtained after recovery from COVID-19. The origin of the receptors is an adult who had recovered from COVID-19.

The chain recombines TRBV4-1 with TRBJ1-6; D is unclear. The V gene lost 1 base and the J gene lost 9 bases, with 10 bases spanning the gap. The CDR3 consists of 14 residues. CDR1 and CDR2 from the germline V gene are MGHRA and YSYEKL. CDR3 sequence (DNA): TGCGCCAGCAGCCAAGCCGGGGTAGGTTCACCCCTCCACTTT. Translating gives CASSQAGVGSPLHF.

The CDR3 DNA sequence: TGTGCCAGCAGTTTCAGGGGACAGGGAATCGGAGAGCAGTACTTC. Translating it yields CASSFRGQGIGEQYF. This rearrangement joins TRBV27 to TRBJ2-7; 9 bases align to TRBD1. V lost 3 bases, J lost 7 bases, and 10 bases stayed unmatched. The CDR3 runs to 15 residues. From germline, CDR1 is MNHEY and CDR2 SMNVEV (reference sequence).

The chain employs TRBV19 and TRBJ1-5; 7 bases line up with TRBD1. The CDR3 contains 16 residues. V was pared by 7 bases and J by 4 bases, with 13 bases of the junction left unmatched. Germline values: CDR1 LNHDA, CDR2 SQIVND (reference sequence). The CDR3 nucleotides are TGTGCCAGTACCATCCAACCGGGACAGCAAAATCAGCCCCAGCATTTT. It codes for CASTIQPGQQNQPQHF.

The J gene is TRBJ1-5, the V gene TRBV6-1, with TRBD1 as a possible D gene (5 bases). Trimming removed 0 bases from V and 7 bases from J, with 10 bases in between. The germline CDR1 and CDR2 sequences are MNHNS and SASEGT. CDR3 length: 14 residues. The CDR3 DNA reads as TGTGCCAGCAGTGAAGCTGGGGGGAGACAGCCCCAGCATTTT. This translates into CASSEAGGRQPQHF.

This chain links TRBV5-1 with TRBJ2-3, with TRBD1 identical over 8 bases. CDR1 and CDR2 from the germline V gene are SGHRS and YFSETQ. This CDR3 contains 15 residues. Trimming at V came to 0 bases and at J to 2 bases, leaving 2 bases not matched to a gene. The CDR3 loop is CASSLAGGITDTQYF. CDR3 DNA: TGCGCCAGCAGCTTGGCAGGGGGCATCACAGATACGCAGTATTTT.

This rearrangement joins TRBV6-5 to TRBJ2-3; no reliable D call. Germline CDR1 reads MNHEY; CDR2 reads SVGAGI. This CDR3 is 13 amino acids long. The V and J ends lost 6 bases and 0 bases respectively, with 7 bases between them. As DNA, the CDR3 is TGTGCCAGCAGGTTAAGTAGCACAGATACGCAGTATTTT. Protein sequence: CASRLSSTDTQYF.

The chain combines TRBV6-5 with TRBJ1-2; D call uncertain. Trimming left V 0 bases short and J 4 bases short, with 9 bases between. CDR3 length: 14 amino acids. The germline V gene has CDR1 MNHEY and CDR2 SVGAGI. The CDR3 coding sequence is TGTGCCAGCAGTTACTCGGATTGGGGCTATGGCTACACCTTC. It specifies CASSYSDWGYGYTF.

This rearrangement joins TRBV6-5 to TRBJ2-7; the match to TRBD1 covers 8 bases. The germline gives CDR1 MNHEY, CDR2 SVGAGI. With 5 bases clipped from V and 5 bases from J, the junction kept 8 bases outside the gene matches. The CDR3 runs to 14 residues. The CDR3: CASSMDRVRHEQYF. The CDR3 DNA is TGTGCCAGCAGTATGGACAGGGTGAGGCACGAGCAGTACTTC.

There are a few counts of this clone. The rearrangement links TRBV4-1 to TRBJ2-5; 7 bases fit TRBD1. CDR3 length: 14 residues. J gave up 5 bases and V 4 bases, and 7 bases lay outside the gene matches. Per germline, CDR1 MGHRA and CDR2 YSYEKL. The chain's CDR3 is CASSPTGTRETQYF. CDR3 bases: TGCGCCAGCAGCCCGACAGGGACCAGGGAGACCCAGTACTTC.

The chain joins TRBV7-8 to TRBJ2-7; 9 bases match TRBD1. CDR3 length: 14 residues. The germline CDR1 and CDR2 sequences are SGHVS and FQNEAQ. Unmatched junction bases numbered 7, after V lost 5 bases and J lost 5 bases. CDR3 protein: CASSIRDRAHEQYF. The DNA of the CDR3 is TGTGCCAGCAGCATCCGGGACAGGGCCCACGAGCAGTACTTC.

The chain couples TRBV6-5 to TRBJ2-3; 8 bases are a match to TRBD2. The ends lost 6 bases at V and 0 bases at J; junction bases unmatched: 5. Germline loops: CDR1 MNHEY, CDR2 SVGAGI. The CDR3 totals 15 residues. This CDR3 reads CASSPRGGSTDTQYF. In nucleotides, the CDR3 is TGTGCCAGCAGCCCCCGGGGGGGCAGCACAGATACGCAGTATTTT.

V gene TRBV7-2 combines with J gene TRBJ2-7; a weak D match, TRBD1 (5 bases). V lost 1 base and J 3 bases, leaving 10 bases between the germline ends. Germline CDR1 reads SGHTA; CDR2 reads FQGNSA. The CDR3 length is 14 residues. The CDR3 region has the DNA TGTGCCAGCAGCTTAGTGGGGCAGGTCTACGAGCAGTACTTC. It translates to CASSLVGQVYEQYF.

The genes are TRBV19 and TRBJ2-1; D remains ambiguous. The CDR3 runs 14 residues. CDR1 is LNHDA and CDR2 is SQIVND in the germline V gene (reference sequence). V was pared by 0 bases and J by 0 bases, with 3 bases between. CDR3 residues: CASSIDGSYNEQFF. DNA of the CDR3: TGTGCCAGTAGTATAGATGGCTCCTACAATGAGCAGTTCTTC.

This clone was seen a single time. CDR3 in amino acids: CASSNSGLGEQYF. The CDR3 DNA is TGTGCCAGCAGTAATTCCGGGCTCGGCGAGCAGTACTTC. The chain employs TRBV6-2 or TRBV6-3 and TRBJ2-7; D is unresolved. Germline CDR1 is MNHEY and CDR2 is SVGEGT. Trimming stripped 5 bases from V and 6 bases from J, with 14 bases between. The CDR3 is made up of 13 amino acids.

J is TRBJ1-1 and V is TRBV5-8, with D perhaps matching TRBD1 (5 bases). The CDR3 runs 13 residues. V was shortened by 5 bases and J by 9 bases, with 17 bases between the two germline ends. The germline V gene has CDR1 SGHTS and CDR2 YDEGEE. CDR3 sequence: CASRQRGGEKAFF. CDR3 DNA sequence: TGTGCCAGCAGACAAAGGGGCGGCGAAAAAGCTTTCTTT.

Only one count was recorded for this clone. The CDR3 sequence is CASSSEGLAGIPTDTQYF. In nucleotides, the CDR3 is TGTGCCAGCAGCTCGGAGGGGCTAGCGGGCATACCCACAGATACGCAGTATTTT. This chain links TRBV5-6 with TRBJ2-3; 8 bases match TRBD2. The CDR3 length is 18 residues. V gave up 3 bases and J gave up 2 bases; unmatched junction bases: 14. The germline CDR1 and CDR2 sequences are SGHDT and YYEEEE.

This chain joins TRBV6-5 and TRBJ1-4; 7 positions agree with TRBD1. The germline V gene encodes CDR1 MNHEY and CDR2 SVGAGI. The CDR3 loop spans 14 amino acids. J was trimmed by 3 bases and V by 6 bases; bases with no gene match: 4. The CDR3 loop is CASRGQFPNEKLFF. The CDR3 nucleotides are TGTGCCAGCAGGGGACAGTTCCCTAATGAAAAACTGTTTTTT.

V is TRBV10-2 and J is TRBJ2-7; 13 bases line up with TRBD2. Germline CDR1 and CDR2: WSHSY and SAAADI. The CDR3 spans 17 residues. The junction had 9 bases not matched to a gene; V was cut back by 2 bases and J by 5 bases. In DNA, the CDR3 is TGCGCCAGCAGTGAGACCAGACAAGGACTAGCGGGAGACGAGCAGTACTTC. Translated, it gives CASSETRQGLAGDEQYF.

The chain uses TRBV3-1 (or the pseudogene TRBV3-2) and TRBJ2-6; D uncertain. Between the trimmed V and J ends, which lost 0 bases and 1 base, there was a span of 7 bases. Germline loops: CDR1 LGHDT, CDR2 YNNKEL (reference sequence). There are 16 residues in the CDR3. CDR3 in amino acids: CASSQDPGSGANVLTF. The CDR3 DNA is TGTGCCAGCAGCCAAGATCCCGGGTCTGGGGCCAACGTCCTGACTTTC.

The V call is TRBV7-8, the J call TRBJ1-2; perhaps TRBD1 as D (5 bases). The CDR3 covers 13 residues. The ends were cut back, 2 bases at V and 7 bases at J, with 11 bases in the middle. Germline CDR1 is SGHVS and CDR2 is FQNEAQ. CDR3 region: CASSLRGGVGYTF. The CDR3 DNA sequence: TGTGCCAGCAGCTTACGTGGGGGGGTTGGCTACACCTTC.

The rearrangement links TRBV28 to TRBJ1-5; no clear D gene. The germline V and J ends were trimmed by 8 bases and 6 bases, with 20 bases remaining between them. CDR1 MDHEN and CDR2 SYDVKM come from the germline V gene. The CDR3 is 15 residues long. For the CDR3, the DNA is TGTGCCAGCCGCGATAGACCTTTTACTGGTCAGCCCCAGCATTTT. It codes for CASRDRPFTGQPQHF.

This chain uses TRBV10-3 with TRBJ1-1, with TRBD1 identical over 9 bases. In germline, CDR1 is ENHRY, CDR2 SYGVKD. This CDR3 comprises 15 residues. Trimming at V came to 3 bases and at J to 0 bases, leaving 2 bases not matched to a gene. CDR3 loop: CAISEGTGMNTEAFF. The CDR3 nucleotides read TGTGCCATCAGTGAAGGGACAGGGATGAACACTGAAGCTTTCTTT.

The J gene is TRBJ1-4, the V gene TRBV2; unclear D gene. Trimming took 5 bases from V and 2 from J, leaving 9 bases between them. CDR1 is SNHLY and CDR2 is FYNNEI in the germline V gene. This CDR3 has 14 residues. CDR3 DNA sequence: TGTGCCAGCAGTCAAGGGTGGACTAATGAAAAACTGTTTTTT. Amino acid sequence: CASSQGWTNEKLFF.

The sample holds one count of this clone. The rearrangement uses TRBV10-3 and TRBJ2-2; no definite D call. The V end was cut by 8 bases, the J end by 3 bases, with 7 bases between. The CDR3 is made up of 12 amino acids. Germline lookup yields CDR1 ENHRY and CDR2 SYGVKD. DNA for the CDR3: TGTGCCATCTCAAGGGACACCGGGGAGCTGTTTTTT. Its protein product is CAISRDTGELFF.

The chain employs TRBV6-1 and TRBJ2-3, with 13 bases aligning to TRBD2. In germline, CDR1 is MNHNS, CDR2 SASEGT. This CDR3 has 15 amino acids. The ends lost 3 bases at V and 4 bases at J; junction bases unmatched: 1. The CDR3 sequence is CASSDTSGGADTQYF. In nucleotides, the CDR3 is TGTGCCAGCAGTGACACTAGCGGGGGGGCAGATACGCAGTATTTT.

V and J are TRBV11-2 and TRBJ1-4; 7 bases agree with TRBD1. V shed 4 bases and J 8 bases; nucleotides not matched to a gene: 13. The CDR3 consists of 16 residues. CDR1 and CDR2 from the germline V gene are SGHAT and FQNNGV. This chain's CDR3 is CASSSDREGRWEKLFF. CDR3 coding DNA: TGTGCCAGCAGCTCTGACAGGGAAGGGCGGTGGGAAAAACTGTTTTTT. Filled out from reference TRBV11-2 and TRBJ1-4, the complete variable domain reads EAGVAQSPRYKIIEKRQSVAFWCNPISGHATLYWYQQILGQGPKLLIQFQNNGVVDDSQLPKDRFSAERLKGVDSTLKIQPAKLEDSAVYLCASSSDREGRWEKLFFGSGTQLSVL.

This CDR3 is CASSLGSSGNTIYF. CDR3 DNA: TGTGCCAGCTCCCTTGGGAGCTCTGGAAACACCATATATTTT. This chain links TRBV2 with TRBJ1-3; D is undetermined. Trimming pared 8 bases from V and 0 bases from J, leaving 11 bases between. The germline V gene encodes CDR1 SNHLY and CDR2 FYNNEI. The CDR3 runs to 14 residues.

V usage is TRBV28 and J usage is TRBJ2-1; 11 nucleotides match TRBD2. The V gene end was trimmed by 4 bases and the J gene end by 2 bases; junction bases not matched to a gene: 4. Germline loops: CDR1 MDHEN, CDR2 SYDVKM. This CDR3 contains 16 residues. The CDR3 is CASSSRLAGPYNEQFF. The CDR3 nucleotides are TGTGCCAGCAGTTCCCGACTAGCGGGACCCTACAATGAGCAGTTCTTC.